The 22 T cell receptor beta chains below come from one sample, sequenced in a study of cytomegalovirus exposure and HLA in healthy donors. Amplification used 60 Vbeta primers and 13 Jbeta primers. Sequencing was performed with immunoSEQ multiplex PCR; in TCRdb, only in-frame clones are kept and a portion is missing. Here the sample spans roughly 120,000 clones, around 63% being singletons. The sequenced sample consisted of PBMCs. The receptors here all came from a man aged 35 to 55 in good health and CMV-seropositive.

The genes are TRBV27 and TRBJ1-6; possibly TRBD1 for D (6 bases). Trimming left V 1 base short and J 10 bases short, with 11 bases between. The CDR3 is made up of 14 amino acids. The V gene's germline CDR1 is MNHEY and CDR2 SMNVEV (reference sequence). CDR3 loop: CASSLWGGHSPLHF. CDR3 coding DNA: TGTGCCAGCAGTTTATGGGGGGGCCACTCACCCCTCCACTTT.

V gene TRBV5-4 combines with J gene TRBJ2-5, with unresolved D. CDR3 length: 12 residues. Germline CDR1 is SGHNT and CDR2 is YYREEE (reference sequence). V dropped 0 bases and J dropped 4 bases, with 4 bases sitting between them. The CDR3 loop is CASSLGAETQYF. CDR3 in DNA: TGTGCCAGCAGCTTGGGGGCAGAGACCCAGTACTTC.

V gene TRBV10-2 combines with J gene TRBJ2-1; maybe TRBD2 (7 bases). The CDR3 consists of 15 residues. Deletions cut 3 bases from V and 5 bases from J, with 14 bases between. Germline CDR1 and CDR2: WSHSY and SAAADI. The CDR3 loop reads CASSDWGGPNNEQFF. The CDR3 DNA is TGCGCCAGCAGTGACTGGGGGGGGCCCAACAATGAGCAGTTCTTC.

This clone was detected only a few times. The rearrangement links TRBV11-2 to TRBJ1-2, with a tentative D call TRBD1 (5 bases). CDR1 and CDR2 from the germline V gene are SGHAT and FQNNGV. This CDR3 is 13 amino acids long. V was shortened by 1 base and J by 7 bases, with 10 bases between the two germline ends. This CDR3 is CASSLGWGLGYTF. The DNA for the CDR3 is TGTGCCAGCAGCTTAGGGTGGGGCCTTGGCTACACCTTC.

The rearrangement links TRBV28 to TRBJ2-5; 8 bases are shared with TRBD2. The junction had 7 bases not matched to a gene; V was cut back by 5 bases and J by 2 bases. The CDR3 has 15 amino acids. The germline gives CDR1 MDHEN, CDR2 SYDVKM. Here the CDR3 DNA reads TGTGCCAGCAGTGGGGCAGCGGGAGCACAAGAGACCCAGTACTTC. This gives the protein CASSGAAGAQETQYF.

The chain recombines TRBV7-3 with TRBJ1-1, with 8 positions matching TRBD1. CDR1 and CDR2 from the germline V gene are SGHTA and FQGTGA. The CDR3 sequence is 16 residues long. V dropped 2 bases and J dropped 1; count of bases not matched to a gene: 6. CDR3 amino acids: CASSLGRGRGNTEAFF. CDR3 DNA sequence: TGTGCCAGCAGCTTAGGCAGGGGGCGCGGGAACACTGAAGCTTTCTTT.

The J gene is TRBJ1-1, the V gene TRBV5-4, with 8 bases fitting TRBD1. V lost 3 bases and J lost 0; bases outside the gene matches: 7. CDR3 length: 16 residues. Germline values: CDR1 SGHNT, CDR2 YYREEE (reference sequence). The CDR3, as DNA: TGTGCCAGCAGCTCCTCAGGGGGCGTCATGAACACTGAAGCTTTCTTT. The encoded protein is CASSSSGGVMNTEAFF.

V usage is TRBV4-3 and J usage is TRBJ1-2; no clear D gene. CDR1 LGHNA and CDR2 YSLEER come from the germline V gene. The CDR3 sequence is 14 residues long. The V end was cut by 0 bases, the J end by 4 bases, with 9 bases between. The CDR3 DNA reads TGCGCCAGCAGCCAAGATAGAACAGCCTATGGCTACACCTTC. Encoded protein: CASSQDRTAYGYTF.

This chain uses TRBV7-8 with TRBJ2-1; 11 nucleotides align to TRBD2. The J segment lost 8 bases and the V segment lost 3 bases, leaving 15 bases of the junction unmatched. CDR3 size: 18 residues. Looked up from germline, CDR1 is SGHVS and CDR2 is FQNEAQ. Written as DNA, the CDR3 is TGTGCCAGCAGCTTGTTAGGGGCGGCTAGCGGGAGGCGGGATGAGCAGTTCTTC. Protein sequence: CASSLLGAASGRRDEQFF.

In this sample, this clone turned up once. This chain uses TRBV7-2 with TRBJ2-6, with TRBD1 matching over 10 bases. Germline CDR1 reads SGHTA; CDR2 reads FQGNSA. The ends lost 0 bases at V and 0 bases at J; junction bases unmatched: 2. This CDR3 comprises 18 residues. The CDR3 loop is CASSLAWTGGSGANVLTF. CDR3 nucleotide sequence: TGTGCCAGCAGCTTAGCTTGGACAGGGGGCTCTGGGGCCAACGTCCTGACTTTC.

This chain joins TRBV7-3 and TRBJ2-3; possible D gene TRBD2, 6 bases. CDR3 size: 15 residues. CDR1 and CDR2 (germline): SGHTA, FQGTGA. Between the trimmed V and J ends, which lost 5 bases and 5 bases, there was a span of 17 bases. CDR3 in DNA: TGTGCCAGCAGCCTGCAGGGAGGTTTGATAGATACGCAGTATTTT. Its translation is CASSLQGGLIDTQYF.

This rearrangement joins TRBV6-1 to TRBJ1-5; D ambiguous. The CDR3 length is 13 residues. Trimming stripped 3 bases from V and 8 bases from J, with 11 bases between. CDR1 is MNHNS, CDR2 SASEGT, per germline. The CDR3 nucleotides are TGTGCCAGCAGTGACCACAGAAGTAAGCCCCAGCATTTT. Residues: CASSDHRSKPQHF.

The gene calls are TRBV10-3 and TRBJ2-7; 7 bases are shared with TRBD1. Germline V gives CDR1 ENHRY, CDR2 SYGVKD. The CDR3 runs to 16 residues. After removal of 2 bases from V and 2 bases from J, the junction contained 9 bases not matched to a gene. CDR3 DNA sequence: TGTGCCATCAGTGAGCCGGACAGGCACTCCACCTACGAGCAGTACTTC. Amino acid sequence: CAISEPDRHSTYEQYF.

This sequence joins TRBV28 and TRBJ2-4; TRBD1 matches 11 bases. The junction had 7 bases not matched to a gene; V was cut back by 4 bases and J by 8 bases. The CDR3 totals 15 residues. CDR1 MDHEN and CDR2 SYDVKM come from the germline V gene. This CDR3 is CASSSWTGGAYIQYF. In nucleotides, the CDR3 is TGTGCCAGCAGTTCCTGGACAGGGGGCGCGTACATTCAGTACTTC.

This clone came up a few times. The chain has TRBV27 and TRBJ2-3; D may be TRBD1 (6 bases). This CDR3 has 16 amino acids. V dropped 1 base and J dropped 0 bases, with 11 bases sitting between them. CDR1 and CDR2 from the germline V gene are MNHEY and SMNVEV (reference sequence). CDR3: CASSLLTGRSTDTQYF. CDR3 DNA: TGTGCCAGCAGTTTATTGACAGGCCGGAGCACAGATACGCAGTATTTT.

The CDR3 DNA sequence: TGTGCCAGCAGTCCCCAGGGGAGATATGAAAAACTGTTTTTT. It encodes CASSPQGRYEKLFF. The chain links TRBV27 to TRBJ1-4; possible D gene TRBD1, 6 bases. V shed 5 bases and J shed 6 bases, with 13 bases lying between them. Germline CDR1 reads MNHEY; CDR2 reads SMNVEV (reference sequence). There are 14 residues in the CDR3.

The chain combines TRBV5-1 with TRBJ2-3, with 14 nucleotides matching TRBD2. V gave up 4 bases and J gave up 4 bases; unmatched junction bases: 5. The CDR3 consists of 16 residues. Germline-derived CDR1 and CDR2 are SGHRS and YFSETQ. This CDR3 reads CASSVGLAGGSDTQYF. CDR3 bases: TGCGCCAGCAGCGTAGGACTAGCGGGGGGTTCAGATACGCAGTATTTT.

The V call is TRBV5-1, the J call TRBJ1-1; D is undetermined. The germline V gene encodes CDR1 SGHRS and CDR2 YFSETQ. The CDR3 length is 15 residues. Trimming left V 0 bases short and J 1 base short, with 10 bases between. This CDR3 reads CASSLAGRSNTEAFF. The CDR3 DNA reads as TGCGCCAGCAGCTTGGCTGGCAGGTCGAACACTGAAGCTTTCTTT.

The chain uses TRBV5-5 and TRBJ2-1, with D possibly TRBD2 on 6 matching bases. Germline V gene data show CDR1 as SGHKS and CDR2 as YYEKEE (reference sequence). With 0 bases removed from V and 10 bases from J, the gap between germline ends came to 14 bases. This CDR3 is built from 14 residues. For the CDR3, the DNA is TGTGCCAGCAGCTTGGGCACTAGCCTGGAGGAGCAGTTCTTC. Its protein product is CASSLGTSLEEQFF.

The rearrangement links TRBV2 to TRBJ2-5; weak D call: TRBD2 (5 bases). Germline V CDR1 and CDR2: SNHLY, FYNNEI. The CDR3 runs 13 residues. V shed 4 bases and J shed 3 bases, with 9 bases lying between them. This CDR3 is CASSGGWEETQYF. The CDR3 DNA reads TGTGCCAGCAGTGGAGGGTGGGAAGAGACCCAGTACTTC.

The genes are TRBV15 and TRBJ2-1; 9 nucleotides line up with TRBD1. CDR3 length: 14 amino acids. Germline-derived CDR1 and CDR2 are LNHNV and YYDKDF (reference sequence). Trimming at V came to 3 bases and at J to 3 bases, leaving 0 bases not matched to a gene. CDR3 residues: CATSRDRGYNEQFF. The CDR3 bases are TGTGCCACCAGCAGGGACAGGGGCTACAATGAGCAGTTCTTC. Filled out from reference TRBV15 and TRBJ2-1, the complete variable domain reads DAMVIQNPRYQVTQFGKPVTLSCSQTLNHNVMYWYQQKSSQAPKLLFHYYDKDFNNEADTPDNFQSRRPNTSFCFLDIRSPGLGDTAMYLCATSRDRGYNEQFFGPGTRLTVL.

The chain is built from TRBV30 and TRBJ1-1; a weak D match, TRBD1 (6 bases). The germline CDR1 and CDR2 sequences are GTSNPN and SVGIG (reference sequence). Trimming removed 3 bases from V and 0 bases from J, with 11 bases in between. This CDR3 contains 14 residues. CDR3 amino acids: CAWSAGQLNTEAFF. CDR3 nucleotides: TGTGCCTGGAGCGCCGGACAGCTGAACACTGAAGCTTTCTTT.